The 16 T cell receptor beta chains below all came from one sample that was sequenced in a study of OX40 agonist ivuxolimab in advanced cancers. The table came from immunoSEQ multiplex PCR; TCRdb's copy has only in-frame clones and leaves some out. The repertoire consists of about 64,000 clones, with 84% occurring once and the leading ten covering roughly 2.3%. The specimen comprised CD4+ or CD8+ T cells sorted from blood, sampled in a trial of the OX40 agonist ivuxolimab. These receptors were obtained from an adult with an advanced solid tumor such as melanoma, head and neck, liver or kidney cancer.

This clone was seen just once. The CDR3 reads CASSPDRASGNTIYF. In nucleotides, the CDR3 is TGTGCCAGCAGCCCCGACAGGGCGTCTGGAAACACCATATATTTT. The gene calls are TRBV5-6 and TRBJ1-3; 7 bases match TRBD1. The CDR3 contains 15 residues. Germline V gives CDR1 SGHDT, CDR2 YYEEEE. V gave up 4 bases and J gave up 1 base; unmatched junction bases: 5. The variable domain in full, with the rest retrieved from reference TRBV5-6 and TRBJ1-3, is DAGVTQSPTHLIKTRGQQVTLRCSPKSGHDTVSWYQQALGQGPQFIFQYYEEEERQRGNFPDRFSGHQFPNYSSELNVNALLLGDSALYLCASSPDRASGNTIYFGEGSWLTVV.

The rearrangement links TRBV9 to TRBJ1-1; no reliable D call. CDR3 size: 13 residues. Germline V gene sequence: CDR1 SGDLS, CDR2 YYNGEE. Trimming removed 1 base at V and 6 bases at J, with 10 bases between. The CDR3 DNA reads as TGTGCCAGCAGCGTACAACCCCGGGCTGAAGCTTTCTTT. It is translated as CASSVQPRAEAFF. The complete variable domain, with remaining parts taken from reference TRBV9 and TRBJ1-1, reads DSGVTQTPKHLITATGQRVTLRCSPRSGDLSVYWYQQSLDQGLQFLIQYYNGEERAKGNILERFSAQQFPDLHSELNLSSLELGDSALYFCASSVQPRAEAFFGQGTRLTVV.

V and J are TRBV7-7 and TRBJ2-5, with 8 bases that match TRBD1. The length of the CDR3 is 13 residues. The germline V gene has CDR1 SSHAT and CDR2 FNYEAQ (reference sequence). V was pared by 5 bases and J by 3 bases, with 2 bases of the junction left unmatched. The CDR3 is CASSADREETQYF. The CDR3 DNA is TGTGCCAGCAGCGCGGACAGGGAAGAGACCCAGTACTTC. Looking up the rest from reference TRBV7-7 and TRBJ2-5 gives the full variable domain: GAGVSQSPRYKVTKRGQDVTLRCDPISSHATLYWYQQALGQGPEFLTYFNYEAQPDKSGLPSDRFSAERPEGSISTLTIQRTEQRDSAMYRCASSADREETQYFGPGTRLLVL.

The table lists this clone with a few counts. The chain is built from TRBV14 and TRBJ1-1; D ambiguous. Germline V CDR1 and CDR2: SGHDN, FVKESK. Trimming shortened V by 0 bases and J by 1 base, and 6 bases separated the two germline ends. CDR3 length: 14 amino acids. CDR3 DNA sequence: TGTGCCAGCAGCCAAGATCTAGGGAACACTGAAGCTTTCTTT. Amino acid sequence: CASSQDLGNTEAFF.

This chain joins TRBV19 and TRBJ1-1, with D maybe TRBD1 (5 bases). V lost 7 bases and J 7 bases, leaving 22 bases between the germline ends. CDR3 size: 15 residues. From germline, CDR1 is LNHDA and CDR2 SQIVND (reference sequence). The DNA for the CDR3 is TGTGCCAGTATGGGTGGAGGGGTATGGTGGAATGAAGCTTTCTTT. Translation gives CASMGGGVWWNEAFF.

The rearrangement joins TRBV7-2 to TRBJ2-7; 9 bases match TRBD2. V lost 4 bases and J lost 3; bases outside the gene matches: 4. The CDR3 contains 14 residues. Looked up from germline, CDR1 is SGHTA and CDR2 is FQGNSA. For the CDR3, the DNA is TGTGCCAGCAGCTCCAGCGGGGGGATCTACGAGCAGTACTTC. It yields the protein CASSSSGGIYEQYF.

The chain combines TRBV6-5 with TRBJ2-5; D is unclear. The J call is uncertain, as TRBJ2-7 better fits the DNA end. From germline, CDR1 is MNHEY and CDR2 SVGAGI. The CDR3 spans 11 residues. The CDR3 protein is CASSDFYEQYF. The CDR3 coding sequence is TGTGCCAGCTCTGACTTCTACGAGCAGTACTTC.

J is TRBJ1-1 and V is TRBV6-6; D uncertain. This CDR3 region has 13 residues. Trimming took off 4 bases at V and 1 base at J, with 7 bases between the two ends. Germline CDR1 is MNHNY and CDR2 is SVGAGI (reference sequence). Here the CDR3 reads CASSLARNTEAFF. DNA of the CDR3: TGTGCCAGCAGTTTAGCCCGGAACACTGAAGCTTTCTTT.

V usage is TRBV5-1 and J usage is TRBJ2-7; TRBD1 matches at 9 bases. V shed 0 bases and J 4 bases; nucleotides not matched to a gene: 8. The CDR3 contains 16 residues. Germline lookup yields CDR1 SGHRS and CDR2 YFSETQ. CDR3 nucleotide sequence: TGCGCCAGCAGCTTGGGTCGGGACAGGGTGACTTACGAGCAGTACTTC. Translating it yields CASSLGRDRVTYEQYF.

The CDR3 nucleotides are TGTGCCTGGGGGGCGCAGACCGATAATCAGCCCCAGCATTTT. Protein: CAWGAQTDNQPQHF. The chain recombines TRBV30 with TRBJ1-5; a possible D gene is TRBD1 (5 bases). The CDR3 is made up of 14 amino acids. V dropped 5 bases and J dropped 4 bases, with 15 bases sitting between them. CDR1 is GTSNPN, CDR2 SVGIG, per germline (reference sequence).

The chain joins TRBV6-4 to TRBJ1-2, with TRBD1 matching 7 bases. CDR3 length: 15 amino acids. CDR1 and CDR2 (germline): MRHNA, SNTAGT. J lost 2 bases, V lost 1 base, and 4 bases had no gene match. The CDR3 nucleotides read TGTGCCAGCAGTGACTGGAACAGGGGAAACTATGGCTACACCTTC. The encoded protein is CASSDWNRGNYGYTF.

The V and J genes are TRBV18 and TRBJ2-5; 13 bases are shared with TRBD2. The CDR3 extends over 19 amino acids. Germline V lookup: CDR1 KGHSH, CDR2 LQKENI. The V gene end was trimmed by 3 bases and the J gene end by 4 bases; junction bases not matched to a gene: 14. In DNA, the CDR3 is TGTGCCAGCTCACCTACAGGTTCCCTTGGACTAGCGGGAGTAGAGACCCAGTACTTC. It encodes CASSPTGSLGLAGVETQYF. Based on the CDR3 plus reference TRBV18 and TRBJ2-5, the full variable domain is NAGVMQNPRHLVRRRGQEARLRCSPMKGHSHVYWYRQLPEEGLKFMVYLQKENIIDESGMPKERFSAEFPKEGPSILRIQQVVRGDSAAYFCASSPTGSLGLAGVETQYFGPGTRLLVL.

This clone was seen once. This chain uses TRBV15 with TRBJ1-4; 7 nucleotides agree with TRBD1. Germline V CDR1 and CDR2: LNHNV, YYDKDF (reference sequence). This CDR3 has 17 residues. J gave up 6 bases and V 0 bases, and 10 bases lay outside the gene matches. The CDR3, as DNA: TGTGCCACCAGCAGAGACAAGACTCACAGGGGCTATGAAAAACTGTTTTTT. This sequence encodes CATSRDKTHRGYEKLFF.

This rearrangement joins TRBV18 to TRBJ2-7; 9 bases are shared with TRBD1. Germline values: CDR1 KGHSH, CDR2 LQKENI. V trimming: 8 bases; J trimming: 2 bases; junction bases outside the gene matches: 7. The CDR3 is 14 residues long. The CDR3 reads CASTDRGEPYEQYF. The CDR3 coding sequence is TGTGCCAGCACCGACAGGGGGGAACCCTACGAGCAGTACTTC.

The genes are TRBV2 and TRBJ1-1, with D hard to call. Germline V gene sequence: CDR1 SNHLY, CDR2 FYNNEI. Trimming removed 6 bases from V and 7 bases from J, with 18 bases in between. The CDR3 covers 14 residues. CDR3 DNA sequence: TGTGCCAGCAGCCCCGGGCAGGTTCGCGGTGAAGCTTTCTTT. This codes for CASSPGQVRGEAFF.

This clone was observed once. The CDR3 sequence is CAGLATTGELFF. The CDR3 bases are TGTGCCGGACTAGCGACAACCGGGGAGCTGTTTTTT. The J gene is TRBJ2-2, the V gene TRBV7-9, with 9 bases fitting TRBD2. V shed 11 bases, J shed 5 bases, and the junction held 3 bases outside the gene matches. Germline CDR1 reads SEHNR; CDR2 reads FQNEAQ (reference sequence). CDR3 length: 12 residues.